This T cell receptor (beta chain) appears in the sequencing data of a study of CD8 T cells in ankylosing spondylitis. CDR1 and CDR2 (germline): SGHRS, YFSETQ. Trimming cost V 0 bases and J 7 bases; bases outside gene matches: 4. The CDR3 loop spans 15 amino acids. Study-wide results and caveats: Reports say disease-linked clones showed up significantly more in matched ankylosing spondylitis synovial fluid. One TCR beta motif, made up of several highly homologous variants, appeared characteristic of ankylosing spondylitis blood. There were earlier reports of some motif variants in reactive arthritis synovial fluid and blood.

Making use of molecular barcodes, quantitative 5'-RACE generated TCR beta libraries. TCRdb re-analysed the 5' RACE reads in MiXCR, keeping a single row per CDR3 protein. The table includes some 840,000 distinct CDR3 sequences, 12% detected once. This clonotype came up a few times. Its antigen is currently unknown. Sequenced input: blood, either unsorted or a sorted T cell fraction (not recorded which). This rearrangement joins TRBV5-1 to TRBJ1-4, with 9 bases identical to TRBD1. This TCR came from a male donor with ankylosing spondylitis. CDR3 in DNA: TGCGCCAGCAGCTTGGGGGACAGGGAAAGTGAAAAACTGTTTTTT. Protein product: CASSLGDRESEKLFF.